This T cell receptor (beta chain) was recorded in a study of T cell responses to AZD1222 COVID-19 vaccine. Turning to this clone: The antigen is undetermined.

The CDR3 has 18 residues. J lost 3 bases, V lost 0 bases, and 12 bases had no gene match. Germline lookup yields CDR1 LNHNV and CDR2 YYDKDF (reference sequence). The analysis combined second doses at about 4 or about 12 weeks. Findings and limits, study-wide: Clonal diversity may have been underestimated in mostly white British donors. Repertoire sampling happened only post peak T cell response.

The assay was immunoSEQ multiplex PCR, and TCRdb's table has in-frame clones only and misses some. The sample consists of just under 20,000 clones, around 82% of them appearing once. Here the sequenced sample was peripheral blood, taken 28 days after the second AZD1222 dose. This receptor was identified in an adult who received the AZD1222 COVID-19 vaccine. The V and J genes are TRBV15 and TRBJ2-5; 8 nucleotides line up with TRBD2. The CDR3 DNA sequence: TGTGCCACCAGCAGAGATATAAGAGCGGTAGCGGGAAAAGAGACCCAGTACTTC. This sequence encodes CATSRDIRAVAGKETQYF.